This T cell receptor beta chain was identified in a study of human T cells and chemical hapten exposure. V was trimmed by 6 bases and J by 0 bases, leaving 14 bases between them. The germline gives CDR1 DFQATT, CDR2 SNEGSKA (reference sequence). CDR3 size: 15 residues. From the RACE reads, TCRdb called clonotypes with MiXCR, one entry per CDR3 protein. This sample has approximately 100,000 distinct CDR3 sequences, with about 8.9% found just once. As to this clonotype: Its specificity is unknown.

Noted time point: pre-sensitization, week 0. Treatment reported: therapeutic diphenylcyclopropenone sensitization with weekly scalp DPC. Total RNA extraction was carried out from unfractionated whole blood. Study-wide results and limits: Donors in the study had alopecia, meaning their immune response may differ from healthy people's.

This specimen was whole blood, taken in connection with sensitization to the hapten diphenylcyclopropenone (DPC). The chain links TRBV20-1 to TRBJ2-2; possibly TRBD1 or TRBD2 for D (5 bases each). This clonotype was obtained from a woman aged 40-49 years with alopecia areata. Some clones in this sample may be carry-over from other donors' samples. The CDR3 region has the DNA TGCAGTGCGTACCGAGGGGCTCCGAACACCGGGGAGCTGTTTTTT. Its protein is CSAYRGAPNTGELFF.